Below, 25 T cell receptor beta chains from the same sample are listed, as sequenced in a study of beta chain features in type 1 diabetes. Points from the study as a whole: In every one of the four CD4+ subsets, TCRB CDR3s were moderately but significantly shorter in Type 1 diabetes patients.

Antigen specificity for these receptors is unknown. The study reverse transcribed the entire isolated RNA, so it sequenced expressed TCRB transcripts. Assay used: immunoSEQ multiplex PCR; TCRdb lists only in-frame clones, some missing. The sample holds 300,000 or so clones, about 13% seen once. The sequenced material came from naive CD4+ T cells from blood. The receptors here all came from a man aged 25-45 years with type 1 diabetes.

This clone was seen a handful of times. V usage is TRBV7-2 and J usage is TRBJ1-3; D not resolved. Germline CDR1 is SGHTA and CDR2 is FQGNSA. Trimming pared 6 bases from V and 3 bases from J, leaving 12 bases between. The CDR3 is 14 residues long. The CDR3 sequence is CASSFSGVGNTIYF. In DNA, the CDR3 is TGTGCCAGCAGTTTCAGCGGCGTTGGAAACACCATATATTTT.

This clone has more than one count but fewer than ten. The rearrangement uses TRBV28 and TRBJ1-5; 10 positions match TRBD1. V shed 10 bases, J shed 3 bases, and the junction held 9 bases outside the gene matches. CDR3 length equals 15 residues. Per germline, CDR1 MDHEN and CDR2 SYDVKM. Here the CDR3 DNA reads TGTGCCATAACCGGGACAGGGGACCACAATCAGCCCCAGCATTTT. This codes for CAITGTGDHNQPQHF.

The chain links TRBV18 to TRBJ2-1, with 7 bases lining up with TRBD1. This CDR3 is built from 14 residues. V was clipped by 6 bases and J by 4 bases; unmatched bases: 6. Germline CDR1 and CDR2: KGHSH and LQKENI. CDR3 coding DNA: TGTGCCAGCTCCCCGCAGGGGGTTTACAATGAGCAGTTCTTC. It is translated as CASSPQGVYNEQFF.

In this sample, this clone turned up a few times. V usage is TRBV12-5 and J usage is TRBJ2-3, with TRBD2 identical over 8 bases. Germline assignment: CDR1 LGHNT and CDR2 FRNRAP. This CDR3 has 15 residues. The junction had 4 bases not matched to a gene; V was cut back by 5 bases and J by 0 bases. CDR3 loop: CASGLGRVSTDTQYF. CDR3 coding DNA: TGTGCTAGTGGTCTCGGGAGGGTAAGCACAGATACGCAGTATTTT.

J is TRBJ2-2 and V is TRBV28, with 7 bases matching TRBD1. The length of the CDR3 is 16 residues. In germline, CDR1 is MDHEN, CDR2 SYDVKM. V shed 4 bases, J shed 0 bases, and the junction held 5 bases outside the gene matches. CDR3 DNA: TGTGCCAGCAGTTCCCCGGGACAGTCGAACACCGGGGAGCTGTTTTTT. This translates into CASSSPGQSNTGELFF.

This clone was counted between two and nine times. The chain is built from TRBV5-4 and TRBJ2-5, with unresolved D. CDR1 and CDR2 from the germline V gene are SGHNT and YYREEE (reference sequence). The CDR3 totals 13 residues. V lost 2 bases, J lost 0 bases, and 5 bases lay in between. In DNA form, the CDR3 reads TGTGCCAGCAGCTTCGACTACCAAGAGACCCAGTACTTC. It codes for CASSFDYQETQYF.

The chain links TRBV5-1 to TRBJ2-5, with 7 bases identical to TRBD2. V lost 3 bases to trimming and J lost 5 bases; unmatched junction nucleotides: 10. The CDR3 spans 15 residues. Germline V CDR1 and CDR2: SGHRS, YFSETQ. The CDR3 DNA reads as TGCGCCAGCAGCTCCTTAGCGGGCCTGGGGGAGACCCAGTACTTC. Encoded protein: CASSSLAGLGETQYF.

This clone was found a few times. The V and J genes are TRBV7-9 and TRBJ2-5, with D uncertain. Germline V gene lookup returns CDR1 SEHNR and CDR2 FQNEAQ (reference sequence). The V gene lost 2 bases and the J gene lost 7 bases, with 14 bases spanning the gap. The CDR3 covers 14 residues. DNA of the CDR3: TGTGCCAGCAGCTTATTAGAGCCTGTCACGACCCAGTACTTC. Translated, it gives CASSLLEPVTTQYF.

The rearrangement joins TRBV6-5 to TRBJ1-1; possibly TRBD1 for D (6 bases). The V and J ends lost 0 bases and 10 bases respectively, with 12 bases between them. This CDR3 is built from 13 residues. From germline, CDR1 is MNHEY and CDR2 SVGAGI. Here the CDR3 reads CASSYSPGQIAFF. CDR3 DNA: TGTGCCAGCAGTTACTCTCCCGGACAGATAGCTTTCTTT.

The CDR3 sequence: CSVAKGQGNQPQHF. For the CDR3, the DNA is TGCAGCGTTGCTAAGGGACAGGGTAATCAGCCCCAGCATTTT. V is TRBV29-1 and J is TRBJ1-5; 9 positions match TRBD1. This CDR3 spans 14 amino acids. Trimming at V came to 4 bases and at J to 4 bases, leaving 5 bases not matched to a gene. The germline CDR1 and CDR2 sequences are SQVTM and ANQGSEA.

V is TRBV30 and J is TRBJ2-5, with 9 bases aligning to TRBD2. Germline V CDR1 and CDR2: GTSNPN, SVGIG (reference sequence). The CDR3 is 13 amino acids. V trimming: 2 bases; J trimming: 6 bases; junction bases outside the gene matches: 4. In DNA, the CDR3 is TGTGCCTGGAGTCAAGGACTAGCGAAGACCCAGTACTTC. Its protein is CAWSQGLAKTQYF. Full variable domain (missing parts from reference TRBV30 and TRBJ2-5): SQTIHQWPATLVQPVGSPLSLECTVEGTSNPNLYWYRQAAGRGLQLLFYSVGIGQISSEVPQNLSASRPQDRQFILSSKKLLLSDSGFYLCAWSQGLAKTQYFGPGTRLLVL.

This sequence joins TRBV29-1 and TRBJ2-1, with TRBD1 as a possible D gene (7 bases). There are 13 residues in the CDR3. V lost 7 bases, J lost 5 bases, and 15 bases lay in between. Germline loops: CDR1 SQVTM, CDR2 ANQGSEA. CDR3: CSAVRGDHNEQFF. For the CDR3, the DNA is TGCAGCGCCGTCAGGGGGGACCACAATGAGCAGTTCTTC.

The V gene is TRBV29-1, the J gene TRBJ1-1; D uncertain. The CDR3 length is 10 residues. From germline, CDR1 is SQVTM and CDR2 ANQGSEA. Trimming removed 3 bases from V and 10 bases from J, with 9 bases in between. For the CDR3, the DNA is TGCAGCGTTGAGATGGGAGCAGCTTTCTTT. This encodes CSVEMGAAFF.

This clone was found a few times. The chain carries TRBV4-3 and TRBJ2-3; TRBD2 aligns across 8 bases. In germline, CDR1 is LGHNA, CDR2 YSLEER. Germline trimming cut 3 bases from V and 0 bases from J; bases unmatched to any gene: 5. The CDR3 is 16 residues long. This CDR3 reads CASSQRVAGSTDTQYF. The DNA for the CDR3 is TGCGCCAGCAGCCAGAGAGTAGCGGGAAGCACAGATACGCAGTATTTT.

V and J are TRBV14 and TRBJ2-3, with 7 bases that match TRBD2. CDR3 size: 15 residues. V lost 4 bases and J lost 2; bases outside the gene matches: 6. The germline CDR1 and CDR2 sequences are SGHDN and FVKESK. CDR3 sequence (DNA): TGTGCCAGCAGCCTCAGGCGGGAGCCCACAGATACGCAGTATTTT. Protein product: CASSLRREPTDTQYF.

This clone was seen only a few times. The V call is TRBV5-1, the J call TRBJ2-5; possibly TRBD1 for D (6 bases). Looked up from germline, CDR1 is SGHRS and CDR2 is YFSETQ. The CDR3 runs 13 residues. Trimming shortened V by 3 bases and J by 1 base, and 7 bases separated the two germline ends. The CDR3 nucleotides are TGCGCCAGCAGCTCACAGGGCCAAGAGACCCAGTACTTC. Translation: CASSSQGQETQYF.

This clone was seen a handful of times. This chain links TRBV7-2 with TRBJ1-1, with D possibly matching TRBD1 (5 bases). The V and J ends lost 5 bases and 1 base respectively, with 11 bases between them. Germline-derived CDR1 and CDR2 are SGHTA and FQGNSA. CDR3 length: 14 amino acids. The CDR3 DNA reads TGTGCCAGCAGCCAAAGAAGGGGGAACACTGAAGCTTTCTTT. Encoded protein: CASSQRRGNTEAFF. The complete variable domain, with remaining parts taken from reference TRBV7-2 and TRBJ1-1, reads GAGVSQSPSNKVTEKGKDVELRCDPISGHTALYWYRQSLGQGLEFLIYFQGNSAPDKSGLPSDRFSAERTGGSVSTLTIQRTQQEDSAVYLCASSQRRGNTEAFFGQGTRLTVV.

The table lists this clone with a few counts. The DNA for the CDR3 is TGCGCCAGCAGCTGGGGACAGGGTGAAGATACGCAGTATTTT. Its protein is CASSWGQGEDTQYF. The genes are TRBV5-1 and TRBJ2-3, with 9 nucleotides matching TRBD1. Germline V gene data show CDR1 as SGHRS and CDR2 as YFSETQ. V was pared by 3 bases and J by 5 bases, with 4 bases of the junction left unmatched. The CDR3 contains 14 residues.

This clone was detected a few times. The chain employs TRBV5-1 and TRBJ2-5, with 8 bases aligning to TRBD1. J gave up 4 bases and V 2 bases, and 13 bases lay outside the gene matches. This CDR3 has 17 amino acids. Per the germline V gene, CDR1 is SGHRS and CDR2 is YFSETQ. The CDR3 DNA sequence: TGCGCCAGCAGCTTCTCAACCGTCGGACAGGGAGGAGAGACCCAGTACTTC. It yields the protein CASSFSTVGQGGETQYF.

This chain connects TRBV5-4 to TRBJ2-1; 7 bases line up with TRBD2. J gave up 15 bases and V 3 bases, and 12 bases lay outside the gene matches. This CDR3 is 13 amino acids long. Germline CDR1 reads SGHNT; CDR2 reads YYREEE (reference sequence). Here the CDR3 reads CASSSGTTMTGFF. The DNA of the CDR3 is TGTGCCAGCAGCTCCGGGACTACAATGACGGGGTTCTTC.

The chain joins TRBV4-2 to TRBJ1-4, with 8 bases matching TRBD1. The germline CDR1 and CDR2 sequences are LGHNA and YNFKEQ. This CDR3 comprises 20 residues. Germline trimming cut 0 bases from V and 10 bases from J; bases unmatched to any gene: 22. The CDR3 spells CASSQESPGGAESSRGKLFF. As DNA, the CDR3 is TGTGCCAGCAGCCAAGAATCCCCAGGGGGCGCCGAATCCTCCCGTGGAAAACTGTTTTTT.

This clone was seen a handful of times. The chain has TRBV27 and TRBJ2-1, with 7 bases lining up with TRBD1. With V trimmed by 6 bases and J by 7 bases, 12 bases remained unmatched. The CDR3 is 15 residues long. The germline gives CDR1 MNHEY, CDR2 SMNVEV (reference sequence). CDR3 sequence (DNA): TGTGCCAGCAGAAATGCCGGGACAGCTCCGAATGAGCAGTTCTTC. This encodes CASRNAGTAPNEQFF.

The gene calls are TRBV7-2 and TRBJ1-5; TRBD1 matches at 8 bases. Germline V gives CDR1 SGHTA, CDR2 FQGNSA. This CDR3 has 15 residues. The trim removed 1 base at V and 5 bases at J, leaving 4 bases unmatched. CDR3 sequence reads: CASSLVAGGYQPQHF. CDR3 bases: TGTGCCAGCAGCTTAGTTGCAGGGGGCTATCAGCCCCAGCATTTT.

This clone has just a few counts. This chain uses TRBV5-1 with TRBJ2-1; TRBD2 agrees at 13 bases. Germline lookup yields CDR1 SGHRS and CDR2 YFSETQ. V shed 1 base and J 9 bases; nucleotides not matched to a gene: 4. CDR3 length: 15 amino acids. CDR3 sequence reads: CASSLTSGRASEQFF. Written as DNA, the CDR3 is TGCGCCAGCAGCTTGACTAGCGGGAGGGCGAGTGAGCAGTTCTTC.

This clone was picked up a small number of times. The rearrangement links TRBV7-2 to TRBJ1-2; a weak D match, TRBD1 (5 bases). Deletions cut 3 bases from V and 6 bases from J, with 14 bases between. In germline, CDR1 is SGHTA, CDR2 FQGNSA. The CDR3 is 14 amino acids. CDR3 sequence (DNA): TGTGCCAGCAGCTTGAGTACAGGAGGGGATGGCTACACCTTC. Protein product: CASSLSTGGDGYTF.